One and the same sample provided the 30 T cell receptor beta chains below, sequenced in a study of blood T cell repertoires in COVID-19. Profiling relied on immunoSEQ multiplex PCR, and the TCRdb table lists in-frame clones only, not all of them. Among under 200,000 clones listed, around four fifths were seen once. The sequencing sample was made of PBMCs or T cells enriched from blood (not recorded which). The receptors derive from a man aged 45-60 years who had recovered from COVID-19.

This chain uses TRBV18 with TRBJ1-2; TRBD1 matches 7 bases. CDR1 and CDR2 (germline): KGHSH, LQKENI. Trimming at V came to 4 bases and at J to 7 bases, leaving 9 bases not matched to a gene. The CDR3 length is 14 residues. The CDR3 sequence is CASSRGEGGVGYTF. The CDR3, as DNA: TGTGCCAGCTCACGAGGGGAAGGGGGCGTTGGCTACACCTTC.

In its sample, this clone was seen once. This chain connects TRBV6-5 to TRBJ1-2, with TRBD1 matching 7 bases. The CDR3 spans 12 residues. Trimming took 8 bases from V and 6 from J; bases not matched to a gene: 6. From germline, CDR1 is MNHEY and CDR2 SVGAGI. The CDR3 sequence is CASEGDSDGYTF. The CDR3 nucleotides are TGTGCCAGCGAGGGGGACAGCGATGGCTACACCTTC.

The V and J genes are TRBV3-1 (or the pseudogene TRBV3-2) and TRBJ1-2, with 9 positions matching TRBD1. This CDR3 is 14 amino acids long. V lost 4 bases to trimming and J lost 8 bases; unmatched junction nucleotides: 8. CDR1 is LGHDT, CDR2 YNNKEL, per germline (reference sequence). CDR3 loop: CASSPSGQGNGYTF. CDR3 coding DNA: TGTGCCAGCAGCCCAAGCGGACAGGGGAACGGCTACACCTTC.

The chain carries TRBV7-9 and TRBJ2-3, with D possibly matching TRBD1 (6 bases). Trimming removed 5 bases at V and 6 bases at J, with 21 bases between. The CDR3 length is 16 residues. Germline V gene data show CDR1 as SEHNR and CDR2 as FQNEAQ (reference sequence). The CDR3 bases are TGTGCCAGCAGCCCAACAACCGGGACAACCCGGGATACGCAGTATTTT. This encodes CASSPTTGTTRDTQYF. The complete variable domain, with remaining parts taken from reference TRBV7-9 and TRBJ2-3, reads DTGVSQNPRHKITKRGQNVTFRCDPISEHNRLYWYRQTLGQGPEFLTYFQNEAQLEKSRLLSDRFSAERPKGSFSTLEIQRTEQGDSAMYLCASSPTTGTTRDTQYFGPGTRLTVL.

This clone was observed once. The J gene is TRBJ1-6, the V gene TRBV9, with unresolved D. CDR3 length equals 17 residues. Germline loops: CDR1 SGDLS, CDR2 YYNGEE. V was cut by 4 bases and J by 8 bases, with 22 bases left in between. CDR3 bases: TGTGCCAGCAGCCTACTGCCGCGTGGTTCGACTGATTCACCCCTCCACTTT. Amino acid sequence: CASSLLPRGSTDSPLHF.

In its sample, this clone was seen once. This CDR3 reads CASSPSGTGGSAAYNEQFF. CDR3 bases: TGTGCCAGCTCACCTTCCGGGACAGGGGGAAGCGCGGCATACAATGAGCAGTTCTTC. The genes are TRBV18 and TRBJ2-1, with 11 bases fitting TRBD1. Germline V gene lookup returns CDR1 KGHSH and CDR2 LQKENI. Germline trimming cut 3 bases from V and 4 bases from J; bases unmatched to any gene: 14. CDR3 length: 19 residues.

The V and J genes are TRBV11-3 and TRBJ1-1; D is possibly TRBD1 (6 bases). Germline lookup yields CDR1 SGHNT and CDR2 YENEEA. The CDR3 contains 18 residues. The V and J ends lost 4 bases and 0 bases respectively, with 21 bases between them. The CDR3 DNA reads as TGTGCCAGCAGCTACGCATACAGGGCAGTCGATATGAACACTGAAGCTTTCTTT. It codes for CASSYAYRAVDMNTEAFF.

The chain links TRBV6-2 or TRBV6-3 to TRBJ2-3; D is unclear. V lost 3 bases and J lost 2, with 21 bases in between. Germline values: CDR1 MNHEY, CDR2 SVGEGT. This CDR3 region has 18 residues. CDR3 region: CASSYSTAAVGLTDTQYF. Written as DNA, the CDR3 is TGTGCCAGCAGTTATTCGACCGCGGCGGTCGGTCTCACAGATACGCAGTATTTT.

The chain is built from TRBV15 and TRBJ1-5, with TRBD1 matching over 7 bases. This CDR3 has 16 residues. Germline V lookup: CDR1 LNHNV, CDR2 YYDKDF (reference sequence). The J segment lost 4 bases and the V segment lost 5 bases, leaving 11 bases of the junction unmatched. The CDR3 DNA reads TGTGCCACCAGCGGACGACAGGGCGGAGGGAATCAGCCCCAGCATTTT. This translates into CATSGRQGGGNQPQHF.

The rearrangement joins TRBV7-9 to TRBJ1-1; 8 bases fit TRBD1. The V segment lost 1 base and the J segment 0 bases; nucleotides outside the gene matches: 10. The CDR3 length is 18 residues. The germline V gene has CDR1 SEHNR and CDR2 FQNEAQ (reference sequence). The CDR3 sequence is CASSLGTGSYALNTEAFF. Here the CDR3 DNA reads TGTGCCAGCAGCTTAGGGACAGGGTCTTATGCTTTGAACACTGAAGCTTTCTTT.

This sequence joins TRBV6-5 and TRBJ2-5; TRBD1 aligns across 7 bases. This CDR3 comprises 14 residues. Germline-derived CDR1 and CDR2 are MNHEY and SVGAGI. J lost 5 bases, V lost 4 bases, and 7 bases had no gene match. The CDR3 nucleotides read TGTGCCAGCAGTTGGCGACAGGGAACGGAGACCCAGTACTTC. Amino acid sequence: CASSWRQGTETQYF.

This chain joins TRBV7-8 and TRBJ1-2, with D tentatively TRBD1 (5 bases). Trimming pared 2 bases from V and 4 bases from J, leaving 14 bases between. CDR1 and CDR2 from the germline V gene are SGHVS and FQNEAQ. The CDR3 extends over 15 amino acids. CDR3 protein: CASSLSAGGGYGYTF. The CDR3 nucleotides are TGTGCCAGCAGCTTATCCGCCGGGGGAGGCTATGGCTACACCTTC.

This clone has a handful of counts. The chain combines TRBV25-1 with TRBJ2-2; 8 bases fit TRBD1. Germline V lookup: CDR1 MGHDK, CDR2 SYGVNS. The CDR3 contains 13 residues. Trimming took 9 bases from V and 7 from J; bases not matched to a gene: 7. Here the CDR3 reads CASARGLGGELFF. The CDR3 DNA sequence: TGTGCCAGTGCCAGGGGGCTTGGCGGGGAGCTGTTTTTT. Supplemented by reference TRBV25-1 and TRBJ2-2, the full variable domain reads EADIYQTPRYLVIGTGKKITLECSQTMGHDKMYWYQQDPGMELHLIHYSYGVNSTEKGDLSSESTVSRIRTEHFPLTLESARPSHTSQYLCASARGLGGELFFGEGSRLTVL.

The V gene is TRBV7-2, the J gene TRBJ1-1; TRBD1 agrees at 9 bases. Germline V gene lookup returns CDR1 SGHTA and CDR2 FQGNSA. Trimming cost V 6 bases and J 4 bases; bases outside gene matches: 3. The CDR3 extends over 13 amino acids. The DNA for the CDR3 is TGTGCCAGCAGGGACAGGGGCGGCACTGAAGCTTTCTTT. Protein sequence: CASRDRGGTEAFF.

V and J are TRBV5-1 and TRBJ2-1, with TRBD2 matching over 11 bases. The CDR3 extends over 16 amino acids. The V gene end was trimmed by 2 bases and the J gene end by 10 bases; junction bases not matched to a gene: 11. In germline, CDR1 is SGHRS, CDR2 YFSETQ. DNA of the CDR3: TGCGCCAGCAGCTTTGCCGGGACTAGCGGACTTGTGGAGCAGTTCTTC. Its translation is CASSFAGTSGLVEQFF.

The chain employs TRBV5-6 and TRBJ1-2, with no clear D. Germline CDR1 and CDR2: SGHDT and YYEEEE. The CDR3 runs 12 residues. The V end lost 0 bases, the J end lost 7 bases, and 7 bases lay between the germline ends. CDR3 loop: CASSLASGGYTF. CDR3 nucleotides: TGTGCCAGCAGCTTGGCCTCGGGTGGCTACACCTTC.

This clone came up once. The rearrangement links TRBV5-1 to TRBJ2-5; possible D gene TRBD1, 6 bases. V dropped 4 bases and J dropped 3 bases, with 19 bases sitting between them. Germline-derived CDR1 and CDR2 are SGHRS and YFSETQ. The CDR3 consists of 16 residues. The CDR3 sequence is CASSRLPRGSEETQYF. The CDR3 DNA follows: TGCGCCAGCAGCCGGCTGCCCAGGGGCTCAGAAGAGACCCAGTACTTC.

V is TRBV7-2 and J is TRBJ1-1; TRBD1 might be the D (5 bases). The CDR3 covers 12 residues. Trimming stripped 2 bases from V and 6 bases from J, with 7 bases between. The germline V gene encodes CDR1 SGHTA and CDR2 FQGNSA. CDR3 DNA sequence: TGTGCCAGCAGCTTATCAGGGTCTGAAGCTTTCTTT. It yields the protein CASSLSGSEAFF.

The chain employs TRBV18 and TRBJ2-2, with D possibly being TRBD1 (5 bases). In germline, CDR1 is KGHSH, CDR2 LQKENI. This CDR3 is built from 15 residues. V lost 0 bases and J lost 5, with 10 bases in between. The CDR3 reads CASSPPGVRTGELFF. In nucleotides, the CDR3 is TGTGCCAGCTCACCACCAGGGGTTCGGACCGGGGAGCTGTTTTTT.

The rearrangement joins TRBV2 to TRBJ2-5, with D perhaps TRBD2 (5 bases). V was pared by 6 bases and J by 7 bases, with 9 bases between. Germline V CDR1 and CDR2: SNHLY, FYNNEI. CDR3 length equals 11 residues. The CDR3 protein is CASSGELTQYF. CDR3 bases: TGTGCCAGCAGCGGGGAATTGACCCAGTACTTC.

DNA of the CDR3: TGTGCCAGCAGCTTAGATCTTAGCGGGGGAATGGGTACGCAGTATTTT. Protein sequence: CASSLDLSGGMGTQYF. The chain joins TRBV11-2 to TRBJ2-3; the match to TRBD2 covers 9 bases. In germline, CDR1 is SGHAT, CDR2 FQNNGV. The CDR3 is 16 residues long. V lost 0 bases to trimming and J lost 8 bases; unmatched junction nucleotides: 9.

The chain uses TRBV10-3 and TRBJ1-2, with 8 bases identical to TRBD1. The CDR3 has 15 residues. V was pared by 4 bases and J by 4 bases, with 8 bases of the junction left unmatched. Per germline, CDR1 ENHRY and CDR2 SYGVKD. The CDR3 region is CAISGSGTGLYGYTF. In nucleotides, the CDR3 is TGTGCCATCAGTGGATCCGGGACAGGCCTCTATGGCTACACCTTC.

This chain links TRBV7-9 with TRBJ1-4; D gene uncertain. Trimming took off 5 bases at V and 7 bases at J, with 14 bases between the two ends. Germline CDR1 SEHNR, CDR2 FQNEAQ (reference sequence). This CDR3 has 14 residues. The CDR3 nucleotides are TGTGCCAGCAGCCCGTCCCGGGGTGGTGAAAAACTGTTTTTT. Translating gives CASSPSRGGEKLFF.

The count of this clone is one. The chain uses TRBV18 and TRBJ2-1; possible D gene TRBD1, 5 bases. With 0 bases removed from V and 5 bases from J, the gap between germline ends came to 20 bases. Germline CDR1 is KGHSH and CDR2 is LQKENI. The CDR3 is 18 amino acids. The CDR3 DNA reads TGTGCCAGCTCACCACCGGTTTGGCAGGGAAGGGTCCACAATGAGCAGTTCTTC. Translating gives CASSPPVWQGRVHNEQFF.

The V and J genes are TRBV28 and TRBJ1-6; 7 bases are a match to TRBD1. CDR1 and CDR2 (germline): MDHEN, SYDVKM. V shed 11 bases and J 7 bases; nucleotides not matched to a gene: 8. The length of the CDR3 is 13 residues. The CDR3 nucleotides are TGTGCCGCGTCCAGGGGGACCAATTCACCCCTCCACTTT. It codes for CAASRGTNSPLHF.

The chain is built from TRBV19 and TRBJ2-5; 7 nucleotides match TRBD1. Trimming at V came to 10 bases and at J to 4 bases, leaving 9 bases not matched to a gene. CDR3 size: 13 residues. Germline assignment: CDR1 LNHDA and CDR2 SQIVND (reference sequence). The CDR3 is CATQPGQRETQYF. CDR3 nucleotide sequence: TGTGCCACACAACCGGGACAGAGAGAGACCCAGTACTTC.

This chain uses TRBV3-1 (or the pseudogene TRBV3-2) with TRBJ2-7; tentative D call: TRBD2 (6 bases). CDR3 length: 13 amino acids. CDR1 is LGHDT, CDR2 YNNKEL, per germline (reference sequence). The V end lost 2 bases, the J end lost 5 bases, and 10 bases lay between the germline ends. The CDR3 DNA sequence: TGTGCCAGCAGCCAAAATCCTAGCGACGAGCAGTACTTC. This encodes CASSQNPSDEQYF.

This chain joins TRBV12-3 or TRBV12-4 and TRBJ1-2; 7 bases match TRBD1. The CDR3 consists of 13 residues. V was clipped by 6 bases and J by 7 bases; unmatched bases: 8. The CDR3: CASSQDRSGGYTF. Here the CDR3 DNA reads TGTGCCAGCAGCCAGGACAGGTCTGGTGGCTACACCTTC.

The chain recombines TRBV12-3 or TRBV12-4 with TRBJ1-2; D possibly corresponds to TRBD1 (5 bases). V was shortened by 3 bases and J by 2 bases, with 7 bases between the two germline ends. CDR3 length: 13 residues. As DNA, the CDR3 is TGTGCCAGCAGTTTCGACAGAAACTATGGCTACACCTTC. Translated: CASSFDRNYGYTF.

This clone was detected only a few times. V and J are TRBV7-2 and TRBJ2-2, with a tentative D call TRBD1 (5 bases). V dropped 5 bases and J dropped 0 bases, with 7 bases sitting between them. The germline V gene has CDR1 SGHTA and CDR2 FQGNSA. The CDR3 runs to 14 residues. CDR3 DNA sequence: TGTGCCAGCAGCACACAGGCGAACACCGGGGAGCTGTTTTTT. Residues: CASSTQANTGELFF.